Below, 27 T cell receptor beta chains from the same sample are listed, as sequenced in a study of T cells in Graves' hyperthyroidism and ophthalmopathy. Amplified TCR beta CDR3 regions came from RNA transcripts. HTBI primers were employed in a first-round RT-PCR of the TCR CDR3. TCRdb ran MiXCR on the multiplex PCR reads and lists one entry per CDR3 protein. The table records 250,000 or so distinct CDR3 sequences, 15% to 20% of them present only once. The sample consisted of blood. The receptor set was obtained from a woman aged 18 to 35 with Graves' ophthalmopathy.

In this sample, this clonotype turned up many times. The V gene is TRBV4-1, the J gene TRBJ2-3; D perhaps matches TRBD2 (6 bases). V shed 5 bases and J shed 1 base, with 16 bases lying between them. Germline V gene sequence: CDR1 MGHRA, CDR2 YSYEKL. The CDR3 covers 16 residues. The CDR3: CASSLGPGDGTDTQYF. CDR3 in DNA: TGCGCCAGCAGCTTGGGGCCGGGGGACGGCACAGATACGCAGTATTTT.

This clonotype was found many times. This chain joins TRBV20-1 and TRBJ1-2, with a possible D match to TRBD1 (6 bases). Germline V gene sequence: CDR1 DFQATT, CDR2 SNEGSKA (reference sequence). Trimming pared 0 bases from V and 1 base from J, leaving 21 bases between. The CDR3 spans 18 residues. The CDR3 nucleotides are TGCAGTGCTAGAGATAGAGGGGGGGGGATCCCACTTAACTATGGCTACACCTTC. It encodes CSARDRGGGIPLNYGYTF.

This clonotype was recorded at least ten times. J is TRBJ2-7 and V is TRBV20-1; D is ambiguous. Germline V gene lookup returns CDR1 DFQATT and CDR2 SNEGSKA (reference sequence). Deletions cut 3 bases from V and 2 bases from J, with 5 bases between. There are 11 residues in the CDR3. CDR3 sequence reads: CSASDPYEQYF. CDR3 in DNA: TGCAGTGCTAGTGACCCCTACGAGCAGTACTTC.

This clonotype came up many times. The chain is built from TRBV12-3 or TRBV12-4 and TRBJ1-4, with D maybe TRBD1 (5 bases). There are 14 residues in the CDR3. V lost 3 bases, J lost 8 bases, and 13 bases lay in between. CDR3 protein: CASSLFIQEEKLFF. In DNA, the CDR3 is TGTGCCAGCAGTTTGTTCATACAGGAGGAAAAACTGTTTTTT.

The V gene is TRBV4-1, the J gene TRBJ1-1; 7 bases line up with TRBD1. Trimming at V came to 6 bases and at J to 2 bases, leaving 18 bases not matched to a gene. There are 18 residues in the CDR3. CDR1 is MGHRA and CDR2 is YSYEKL in the germline V gene. The CDR3 bases are TGCGCCAGCAGTCCCTCCCCATGGGACAGCCTTTTTAACACTGAAGCTTTCTTT. Translating it yields CASSPSPWDSLFNTEAFF.

The sample holds many counts of this clonotype. The rearrangement uses TRBV5-5 and TRBJ1-3, with 7 bases matching TRBD1. The CDR3 runs 16 residues. Germline-derived CDR1 and CDR2 are SGHKS and YYEKEE (reference sequence). V shed 0 bases, J shed 4 bases, and the junction held 7 bases outside the gene matches. The chain's CDR3 is CASSLGTGASGNTIYF. CDR3 bases: TGTGCCAGCAGCTTGGGCACAGGGGCGTCGGGAAACACCATATATTTT.

This clonotype was picked up a small number of times. This rearrangement joins TRBV5-4 to TRBJ2-5; TRBD2 matches 8 bases. The V and J ends lost 1 base and 2 bases, in that order; junction bases with no gene match: 10. The CDR3 is 17 residues long. Germline V lookup: CDR1 SGHNT, CDR2 YYREEE (reference sequence). CDR3 protein: CASSLLGLAGRQETQYF. Written as DNA, the CDR3 is TGTGCCAGCAGCTTGTTAGGGCTAGCGGGTCGTCAAGAGACCCAGTACTTC.

The rearrangement uses TRBV7-9 and TRBJ2-2, with 11 bases identical to TRBD2. Germline V gene lookup returns CDR1 SEHNR and CDR2 FQNEAQ (reference sequence). Germline trimming cut 5 bases from V and 5 bases from J; bases unmatched to any gene: 4. The CDR3 totals 15 residues. CDR3 nucleotide sequence: TGTGCCAGCAGCAGCGGGACTAGCGGTACCGGGGAGCTGTTTTTT. This codes for CASSSGTSGTGELFF.

This clonotype came up many times. CDR3 nucleotides: TGTGCCAGCAGCTTTTTCCCCGATACGCAGTATTTT. Its protein is CASSFFPDTQYF. This chain connects TRBV7-8 to TRBJ2-3, with D unclear. CDR1 is SGHVS, CDR2 FQNEAQ, per germline. The CDR3 is made up of 12 amino acids. V was shortened by 3 bases and J by 6 bases, with 7 bases between the two germline ends.

There are many counts of this clonotype. This chain's CDR3 is CSAIERGQGVYNEQFF. CDR3 bases: TGCAGTGCTATCGAGCGGGGACAGGGGGTGTACAATGAGCAGTTCTTC. This chain joins TRBV20-1 and TRBJ2-1, with 11 bases identical to TRBD1. The ends lost 4 bases at V and 4 bases at J; junction bases unmatched: 9. Germline CDR1 reads DFQATT; CDR2 reads SNEGSKA (reference sequence). The length of the CDR3 is 16 residues.

This clonotype was found many times. The J gene is TRBJ2-1, the V gene TRBV20-1, with 9 bases lining up with TRBD2. The CDR3 contains 15 residues. Per the germline V gene, CDR1 is DFQATT and CDR2 is SNEGSKA (reference sequence). V was clipped by 3 bases and J by 7 bases; unmatched bases: 10. The DNA for the CDR3 is TGCAGTGCTAGGGGCGTAGCGGGAGCGGTAAATGAGCAGTTCTTC. It translates to CSARGVAGAVNEQFF.

This clonotype was detected many times. The chain uses TRBV20-1 and TRBJ2-1; D is unclear. The CDR3 spans 15 residues. Germline CDR1 is DFQATT and CDR2 is SNEGSKA (reference sequence). Trimming took 0 bases from V and 4 from J, leaving 13 bases between them. The CDR3 protein is CSARDLYIGYNEQFF. CDR3 coding DNA: TGCAGTGCTAGAGATCTGTACATAGGATACAATGAGCAGTTCTTC.

This clonotype was picked up one time. The chain recombines TRBV29-1 with TRBJ2-1, with 10 bases that match TRBD2. The CDR3 has 14 amino acids. Germline V lookup: CDR1 SQVTM, CDR2 ANQGSEA. Germline trimming cut 6 bases from V and 6 bases from J; bases unmatched to any gene: 8. The DNA for the CDR3 is TGCAGCGTCCTAAGCGGGGGGGCCGGCAATGAGCAGTTCTTC. Protein product: CSVLSGGAGNEQFF.

This clonotype has ten or more counts. The V call is TRBV6-1, the J call TRBJ1-1; 7 positions match TRBD1. CDR3 length: 14 amino acids. V lost 6 bases to trimming and J lost 4 bases; unmatched junction nucleotides: 8. Germline V gives CDR1 MNHNS, CDR2 SASEGT. The CDR3 bases are TGTGCCAGCAGCCCCGAAGGGGGCAGCACTGAAGCTTTCTTT. Translating it yields CASSPEGGSTEAFF.

The V gene is TRBV24-1, the J gene TRBJ2-2; 9 bases match TRBD2. V lost 0 bases to trimming and J lost 0 bases; unmatched junction nucleotides: 7. Germline-derived CDR1 and CDR2 are KGHDR and SFDVKD. The CDR3 has 19 amino acids. The CDR3: CATSDLIVTSGTNTGELFF. The CDR3, as DNA: TGTGCCACCAGTGATTTGATCGTGACTAGCGGAACGAACACCGGGGAGCTGTTTTTT.

Ten or more counts support this clonotype. This chain links TRBV7-9 with TRBJ2-7; 12 positions match TRBD2. This CDR3 is built from 15 residues. V lost 3 bases and J lost 4; bases outside the gene matches: 4. Germline V gives CDR1 SEHNR, CDR2 FQNEAQ (reference sequence). CDR3 residues: CASSLTSGRQYEQYF. CDR3 sequence (DNA): TGTGCCAGCAGCTTGACTAGCGGGAGACAGTACGAGCAGTACTTC.

CDR3 sequence (DNA): TGCAGTGCTAGAACCCCGAGCGGGAGGGCCAATGAGCAGTTCTTC. This translates into CSARTPSGRANEQFF. The chain carries TRBV20-1 and TRBJ2-1; 10 bases line up with TRBD2. J was trimmed by 6 bases and V by 2 bases; bases with no gene match: 7. The CDR3 length is 15 residues. CDR1 is DFQATT and CDR2 is SNEGSKA in the germline V gene (reference sequence).

This clonotype has ten or more counts. The rearrangement links TRBV27 to TRBJ2-7; 11 positions match TRBD1. Trimming cost V 6 bases and J 0 bases; bases outside gene matches: 7. Per the germline V gene, CDR1 is MNHEY and CDR2 is SMNVEV (reference sequence). This CDR3 contains 16 residues. The CDR3 nucleotides are TGTGCCAGCAGACGGGACAGGGGGTCACGCTCCTACGAGCAGTACTTC. Translated, it gives CASRRDRGSRSYEQYF.

This clonotype showed up many times. The V call is TRBV27, the J call TRBJ2-7, with D uncertain. Trimming stripped 6 bases from V and 5 bases from J, with 17 bases between. Germline-derived CDR1 and CDR2 are MNHEY and SMNVEV (reference sequence). This CDR3 comprises 14 residues. CDR3 nucleotide sequence: TGTGCCAGCAGCCGGGCTAGGGCTAGGGACGAGCAGTACTTC. This sequence encodes CASSRARARDEQYF.

This clonotype was seen repeatedly, ten times or more. This chain links TRBV11-2 with TRBJ2-7; D might be TRBD2 (6 bases). With 1 base removed from V and 5 bases from J, the gap between germline ends came to 12 bases. Germline V gene sequence: CDR1 SGHAT, CDR2 FQNNGV. The CDR3 consists of 14 residues. CDR3 in amino acids: CASSLAGAGHEQYF. In DNA, the CDR3 is TGTGCCAGCAGCTTAGCGGGAGCAGGCCACGAGCAGTACTTC.

This clonotype was found a few times. V usage is TRBV12-3 or TRBV12-4 and J usage is TRBJ2-4, with 8 bases aligning to TRBD2. The CDR3 loop spans 11 amino acids. After removal of 8 bases from V and 7 bases from J, the junction contained 1 base not matched to a gene. In DNA form, the CDR3 reads TGTGCCAGCCGGGGGGGTAACATTCAGTACTTC. Residues: CASRGGNIQYF.

This clonotype was observed a handful of times. V usage is TRBV6-2 or TRBV6-3 and J usage is TRBJ2-7; TRBD2 aligns across 8 bases. Germline values: CDR1 MNHEY, CDR2 SVGEGT. V shed 6 bases and J 4 bases; nucleotides not matched to a gene: 5. The CDR3 sequence is 13 residues long. CDR3 loop: CASRAGGGYEQYF. CDR3 nucleotide sequence: TGTGCCAGCAGGGCGGGGGGCGGTTACGAGCAGTACTTC.

There are many counts of this clonotype. The chain has TRBV6-5 and TRBJ1-5; D is uncertain. CDR1 and CDR2 from the germline V gene are MNHEY and SVGAGI. V shed 0 bases and J shed 4 bases, with 10 bases lying between them. The CDR3 is made up of 15 amino acids. The DNA for the CDR3 is TGTGCCAGCAGTTACTCGGCGTCGGCTAATCAGCCCCAGCATTTT. Translation gives CASSYSASANQPQHF.

This clonotype came up a few times. The CDR3 loop is CASTPNGAFEKLFF. CDR3 in DNA: TGTGCCAGCACCCCCAACGGGGCTTTTGAAAAACTGTTTTTT. The chain carries TRBV28 and TRBJ1-4, with D perhaps TRBD1 (5 bases). The CDR3 consists of 14 residues. Germline CDR1 and CDR2: MDHEN and SYDVKM. With 7 bases removed from V and 7 bases from J, the gap between germline ends came to 16 bases.

This clonotype was seen many times. The chain links TRBV11-2 to TRBJ2-7, with D possibly being TRBD1 or TRBD2 (5 bases each). Germline V CDR1 and CDR2: SGHAT, FQNNGV. This CDR3 region has 12 residues. V lost 3 bases and J lost 5, with 8 bases in between. The DNA of the CDR3 is TGTGCCAGCAGCTTTGGGGGTCACGAGCAGTACTTC. Its protein is CASSFGGHEQYF.

This clonotype came up many times. This chain connects TRBV6-1 to TRBJ2-5; D is tentatively TRBD1 or TRBD2 (5 bases each). The CDR3 has 15 amino acids. The V gene's germline CDR1 is MNHNS and CDR2 SASEGT. V lost 5 bases and J 1 base, leaving 14 bases between the germline ends. The CDR3 reads CASSPRFGGQETQYF. DNA of the CDR3: TGTGCCAGCAGTCCAAGGTTTGGGGGCCAAGAGACCCAGTACTTC.

This clonotype was detected ten times or more. The chain employs TRBV12-3 or TRBV12-4 and TRBJ1-2, with unresolved D. V was trimmed by 8 bases and J by 0 bases, leaving 16 bases between them. This CDR3 has 15 amino acids. The CDR3, as DNA: TGTGCCAGCCGTCCCAGTCAAGGTTCTAACTATGGCTACACCTTC. Translated: CASRPSQGSNYGYTF.